What follows are 2 T cell receptor beta chains derived from one specimen sequenced in a study of blood T cell repertoires in COVID-19. TCRdb's copy holds only in-frame clones and misses some; the assay was immunoSEQ multiplex PCR. The table includes approximately 53,000 clones, 82% detected once. The specimen sequenced was peripheral blood. The receptors come from a woman between 55 and 75 years old with acute or convalescent COVID-19.

The chain recombines TRBV7-9 with TRBJ2-7; D unresolved. Germline V gene lookup returns CDR1 SEHNR and CDR2 FQNEAQ (reference sequence). V was pared by 1 base and J by 3 bases, with 7 bases between. The CDR3 totals 13 residues. The CDR3 coding sequence is TGTGCCAGCAGCTTAGGTATCCGCTACGAGCAGTACTTC. This codes for CASSLGIRYEQYF.

In this sample, this clone turned up once. This rearrangement joins TRBV7-9 to TRBJ1-4; 8 bases map to TRBD1. Losses at the gene ends were 8 bases for V and 5 bases for J; bases not matched to a gene: 7. CDR3 size: 14 residues. Germline CDR1 SEHNR, CDR2 FQNEAQ (reference sequence). CDR3 residues: CASGRRGPNEKLFF. In DNA form, the CDR3 reads TGTGCCAGCGGCCGCAGGGGGCCCAATGAAAAACTGTTTTTT. Looking up the rest from reference TRBV7-9 and TRBJ1-4 gives the full variable domain: DTGVSQNPRHKITKRGQNVTFRCDPISEHNRLYWYRQTLGQGPEFLTYFQNEAQLEKSRLLSDRFSAERPKGSFSTLEIQRTEQGDSAMYLCASGRRGPNEKLFFGSGTQLSVL.